This entry is about one T cell receptor (beta chain). Other nucleotide sequences in the sample specify the same CDR3. In the authors' methods: By means of reference gene primer amplification, nucleated cell counts were estimated. Clones were read by immunoSEQ multiplex PCR, and TCRdb kept only the in-frame ones, dropping some. For V, J and clone size, that table is used; D and trimming come from the DNA. This sample has approximately 260,000 clones, with 89% found just once. The data were obtained in a study of blood T cell repertoires in COVID-19. Study information: COVID-19 samples from acute and convalescent phases originated in the United States, Italy and Spain.

Trimming stripped 1 base from V and 4 bases from J, with 11 bases between. The CDR3 contains 15 residues. Germline V gene data show CDR1 as SGHAT and CDR2 as FQNNGV. Donors were grouped by their self-reported clinical history. The study counted Cohort 3 donors as recovered given two negative PCRs, clearance, or symptom resolution. The chain joins TRBV11-2 to TRBJ2-1; D might be TRBD2 (6 bases). Sample: PBMCs or T cells enriched from blood (not recorded which). The source of this sequence is a woman aged 60-70 years who had recovered from COVID-19. This CDR3 is CASSLAGGAYNEQFF. In DNA, the CDR3 is TGTGCCAGCAGCTTAGCCGGGGGAGCTTACAATGAGCAGTTCTTC.